This entry concerns a single TCR beta chain. Its matching antigen is unknown. These data are taken from a study of CXCR3-negative and CXCR3-positive naive CD8 T cells. Study context: Sequencing brought in 130 million or so TRB reads altogether, and each library got about 1.5 +/- 0.3 million. Study-wide points: Whereas memory cells differed, naive CXCR3-negative and CXCR3-positive cells shared similar TRBV-TRBJ usage. Naive subsets displayed similar surface CD5, and TCR strength was inferred from TRB CDR3 properties.

Germline V gene data show CDR1 as SQVTM and CDR2 as ANQGSEA. The CDR3 sequence is 13 residues long. 5' RACE with UMI labels generated the TRB cDNA libraries. TCRdb reprocessed the 5' RACE reads and stores each CDR3 protein as one record, lacking DNA. The specimen's table records roughly 89,000 distinct CDR3 sequences. CD8+ T cell subsets were each sorted in triplicate, around 300,000 cells apiece. The source is a human donor in good health. Some clones in this sample may be carry-over from other donors' samples. The sample taken for sequencing was naive CXCR3- CD8+ T cells from blood. Noted subset: CD45RO-CCR7+CD27+CD95- naive CD8+ T cells lacking CXCR3 (TNR3-). The V and J genes are TRBV29-1 and TRBJ2-7; as DNA is missing, the TRBD2 call by TCRdb cannot be tested. The CDR3 spells CSVEREVPYEQYF.